This T cell receptor beta chain was observed in a study of human T cells and chemical hapten exposure. Overall study results and limits: Sensitizing to DPC left TCRs with a frequency above 1 in 1000 unaltered. Significantly more large CDR3 similarity clusters arose among expanded TCRs than among controls.

V was cut by 5 bases and J by 5 bases, with 6 bases left in between. This CDR3 has 10 residues. Germline CDR1 and CDR2: DFQATT and SNEGSKA (reference sequence). In its sample, this clonotype was seen many times. What it recognizes is unknown. Per the original methods: A per-sample median of about 100,000 TCRs was observed, with counts ranging from about 20,000 to 750,000. TCRdb reanalysed the RACE reads using MiXCR and keeps one entry per CDR3 protein. TCRdb's processing, not the authors', yielded these V and J calls. The table lists 35,000 to 45,000 distinct CDR3 sequences, 8% to 9.5% of them singletons. The time point was: patch test 2, 6 weeks after DPC sensitization. Treatment described: therapeutic diphenylcyclopropenone sensitization with weekly scalp DPC.

The sequencing here drew on whole blood, taken in connection with sensitization to the hapten diphenylcyclopropenone (DPC). This rearrangement joins TRBV20-1 to TRBJ1-1; D unresolved. This TCR derives from a woman between 40 and 50 years old with alopecia areata. Some clones in this sample may be carry-over from other donors' samples. CDR3: CSALGTEAFF. The CDR3 coding sequence is TGCAGTGCTTTGGGGACTGAAGCTTTCTTT.